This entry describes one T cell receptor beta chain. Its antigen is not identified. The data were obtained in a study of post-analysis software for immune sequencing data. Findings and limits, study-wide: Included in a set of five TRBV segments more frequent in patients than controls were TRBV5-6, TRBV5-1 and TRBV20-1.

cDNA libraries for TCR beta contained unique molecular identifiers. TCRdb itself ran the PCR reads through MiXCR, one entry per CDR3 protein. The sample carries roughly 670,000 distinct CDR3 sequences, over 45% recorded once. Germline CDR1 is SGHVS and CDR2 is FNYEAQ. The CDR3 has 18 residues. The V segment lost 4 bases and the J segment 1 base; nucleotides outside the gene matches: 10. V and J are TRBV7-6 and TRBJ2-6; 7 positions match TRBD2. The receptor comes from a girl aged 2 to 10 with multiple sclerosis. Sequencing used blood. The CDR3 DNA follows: TGTGCCAGCAGCTCACCGCGGGGAGGGCAGTCTGGGGCCAACGTCCTGACTTTC. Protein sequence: CASSSPRGGQSGANVLTF.